The 20 T cell receptor beta chains reported below all come from one sample, sequenced in a study of blood T cells in healthy people across ages. For the second PCR, which ran for 7 to 11 cycles, a sample-barcoded 5' primer and a J-beta primer mix were used. TCRdb reprocessed the 5' RACE reads via MiXCR and lists one record per CDR3 protein. Among around 750,000 distinct CDR3 sequences listed, approximately 53% were seen once. Sequencing was performed on blood. These receptors were taken from a man at least 80 years old in good health.

The genes are TRBV20-1 and TRBJ1-5, with TRBD1 matching 7 bases. This CDR3 has 16 residues. Germline CDR1 DFQATT, CDR2 SNEGSKA (reference sequence). With V trimmed by 5 bases and J by 6 bases, 16 bases remained unmatched. CDR3 sequence reads: CSARRPGTARIQPQHF. Here the CDR3 DNA reads TGCAGTGCTCGGCGACCGGGGACAGCGAGGATTCAGCCCCAGCATTTT.

V gene TRBV9 combines with J gene TRBJ2-3; 8 nucleotides match TRBD1. J lost 2 bases, V lost 0 bases, and 8 bases had no gene match. The CDR3 has 17 amino acids. Germline CDR1 and CDR2: SGDLS and YYNGEE. CDR3 DNA: TGTGCCAGCAGCGTAGTCGGGACAGGAGGAATCACAGATACGCAGTATTTT. Amino acid sequence: CASSVVGTGGITDTQYF.

This clonotype was seen a single time. The chain combines TRBV12-3 or TRBV12-4 with TRBJ2-7; D not certain. V lost 4 bases to trimming and J lost 7 bases, with 17 bases between them. The CDR3 length is 14 residues. DNA of the CDR3: TGTGCCAGCAGTTCACGGGTGGCAGCACGGGAGCAGTACTTC. It encodes CASSSRVAAREQYF.

The sample holds a few counts of this clonotype. A read error may explain this, as a much larger clone is one base away. The chain recombines TRBV15 with TRBJ2-1; D assignment may be TRBD1 or TRBD2 (5 bases each). CDR3 size: 14 residues. Per germline, CDR1 LNHNV and CDR2 YYDKDF (reference sequence). Trimming stripped 11 bases from V and 2 bases from J, with 16 bases between. CDR3 residues: CAAGEWGPYNEQFF. DNA for the CDR3: TGTGCCGCCGGCGAGTGGGGACCCTACAATGAGCAGTTCTTC.

A few counts support this clonotype. This chain uses TRBV7-2 with TRBJ2-7; TRBD1 matches 10 bases. There are 15 residues in the CDR3. Unmatched junction bases numbered 6, after V lost 3 bases and J lost 4 bases. Germline V gives CDR1 SGHTA, CDR2 FQGNSA. In DNA form, the CDR3 reads TGTGCCAGCAGCTTTCCGGGACAGGGGCTGTACGAGCAGTACTTC. Amino acid sequence: CASSFPGQGLYEQYF.

The chain uses TRBV5-6 and TRBJ2-7; either TRBD1 or TRBD2 may supply D (5 bases each). The CDR3 is 13 residues long. Germline V gives CDR1 SGHDT, CDR2 YYEEEE. V was pared by 6 bases and J by 6 bases, with 16 bases between. CDR3 protein: CASKIWGSGEQYF. The CDR3 DNA follows: TGTGCCAGCAAGATCTGGGGGTCGGGCGAGCAGTACTTC.

This clonotype was counted between two and nine times. The chain has TRBV7-2 and TRBJ2-7; D is unresolved. CDR1 is SGHTA and CDR2 is FQGNSA in the germline V gene. The CDR3 has 15 residues. The V end was cut by 1 base, the J end by 2 bases, with 12 bases between. The CDR3 reads CASSLVAHGPYEQYF. The DNA of the CDR3 is TGTGCCAGCAGCTTAGTGGCACACGGACCCTACGAGCAGTACTTC.

The chain is built from TRBV15 and TRBJ2-7; D is ambiguous. CDR1 is LNHNV, CDR2 YYDKDF, per germline (reference sequence). The CDR3 covers 14 residues. The ends were cut back, 0 bases at V and 5 bases at J, with 11 bases in the middle. Here the CDR3 reads CATSRDAGLDEQYF. The CDR3 DNA reads as TGTGCCACCAGCAGAGATGCCGGTTTGGACGAGCAGTACTTC.

The chain has TRBV24-1 and TRBJ2-3; 11 nucleotides line up with TRBD2. Germline V gene data show CDR1 as KGHDR and CDR2 as SFDVKD. The junction had 18 bases not matched to a gene; V was cut back by 0 bases and J by 14 bases. This CDR3 spans 18 amino acids. CDR3 bases: TGTGCCACCAGTGATTTGCCCCGGACTAGCGGGTCACACAGAGACGCGTATTTT. As protein: CATSDLPRTSGSHRDAYF.

The chain recombines TRBV9 with TRBJ2-5; TRBD2 aligns across 7 bases. CDR1 SGDLS and CDR2 YYNGEE come from the germline V gene. The CDR3 covers 14 residues. After removal of 3 bases from V and 5 bases from J, the junction contained 7 bases not matched to a gene. In nucleotides, the CDR3 is TGTGCCAGCAGCGAGTCAGCGGGGTTGGAGACCCAGTACTTC. Translated, it gives CASSESAGLETQYF.

This clonotype appeared a few times. The chain links TRBV24-1 to TRBJ1-2, with TRBD1 matching over 9 bases. V gave up 3 bases and J gave up 2 bases; unmatched junction bases: 6. The CDR3 is made up of 16 amino acids. Germline CDR1 and CDR2: KGHDR and SFDVKD. For the CDR3, the DNA is TGTGCCACCAGTGATGCCCCCGGGACAGGGAACTATGGCTACACCTTC. It specifies CATSDAPGTGNYGYTF.

The rearrangement joins TRBV28 to TRBJ2-5; D possibly uses TRBD1 or TRBD2 (6 bases each). The CDR3 loop spans 16 amino acids. Trimming took off 4 bases at V and 0 bases at J, with 15 bases between the two ends. The germline V gene has CDR1 MDHEN and CDR2 SYDVKM. The CDR3 nucleotides are TGTGCCAGCAGTTCCCGTTGGAGGGGGGACCAAGAGACCCAGTACTTC. This encodes CASSSRWRGDQETQYF.

This clonotype was picked up one time. The junction departs from germline at one end; a sequencing error may be responsible. The chain carries TRBV11-1 and TRBJ2-4; 9 bases fit TRBD2. This CDR3 spans 16 amino acids. The germline V gene has CDR1 SGHAT and CDR2 FQDESV (reference sequence). The CDR3: CASSLSQGLAKNVQYF. CDR3 DNA sequence: TGTGCCAGCAGCTTATCCCAGGGACTAGCCAAAAACGTTCAGTACTTC.

J is TRBJ2-4 and V is TRBV20-1; 8 bases line up with TRBD2. V was pared by 5 bases and J by 2 bases, with 11 bases of the junction left unmatched. Germline CDR1 reads DFQATT; CDR2 reads SNEGSKA (reference sequence). The CDR3 length is 16 residues. The CDR3 region is CSAALPAGVTKNIQYF. CDR3 DNA: TGCAGTGCTGCCCTTCCAGCGGGAGTTACCAAAAACATTCAGTACTTC.

The chain recombines TRBV7-8 with TRBJ2-7, with 14 bases lining up with TRBD2. The assigned J gene may be wrong: the sequence end matches TRBJ2-5 better. Germline lookup yields CDR1 SGHVS and CDR2 FQNEAQ. The CDR3 is 19 residues long. The CDR3 DNA reads as TGTGCCAGCAGGCAAGCTGGGACTAGCGGGAGTGGTTCCTTAGGGACCCAGTACTTC. This translates into CASRQAGTSGSGSLGTQYF.

The chain uses TRBV2 and TRBJ2-5; the match to TRBD2 covers 7 bases. TRBJ2-7 matches the DNA end more closely, so the J call is doubtful. Per germline, CDR1 SNHLY and CDR2 FYNNEI. The CDR3 length is 15 residues. CDR3 sequence reads: CASSVGRAGRYEQYF. The CDR3 nucleotides are TGTGCCAGCAGCGTCGGACGAGCGGGGCGCTACGAGCAGTACTTC.

The CDR3 region has the DNA TGTGCCAGCAGTTCCCCCGGGACTAGCGGGATCTCCTACGAGCAGTACTTC. Amino acid sequence: CASSSPGTSGISYEQYF. The chain recombines TRBV28 with TRBJ2-7; 13 positions agree with TRBD2. Per germline, CDR1 MDHEN and CDR2 SYDVKM. CDR3 length: 17 residues. V was clipped by 4 bases and J by 0 bases; unmatched bases: 6.

This clonotype appeared a few times. J is TRBJ2-1 and V is TRBV10-3, with D perhaps given as TRBD1 or TRBD2 (5 bases each). The germline V gene encodes CDR1 ENHRY and CDR2 SYGVKD. The CDR3 runs to 15 residues. The V end was cut by 0 bases, the J end by 2 bases, with 8 bases between. CDR3 loop: CAISESVGPYNEQFF. CDR3 nucleotide sequence: TGTGCCATCAGTGAGTCTGTGGGACCCTACAATGAGCAGTTCTTC.

The chain employs TRBV20-1 and TRBJ1-2; no reliable D call. Germline CDR1 is DFQATT and CDR2 is SNEGSKA (reference sequence). Trimming removed 5 bases from V and 7 bases from J, with 26 bases in between. This CDR3 is 16 amino acids long. CDR3 amino acids: CSAGPPQVLERPGYTF. Written as DNA, the CDR3 is TGCAGTGCTGGCCCCCCCCAGGTGTTGGAAAGGCCTGGCTACACCTTC.

The chain has TRBV3-1 and TRBJ1-1, with a weak D call TRBD1 (6 bases). V lost 0 bases to trimming and J lost 11 bases, with 16 bases between them. Looked up from germline, CDR1 is LGHDT and CDR2 is YNNKEL (reference sequence). The CDR3 consists of 14 residues. The CDR3 here is CASSQDGGGAGAFF. CDR3 sequence (DNA): TGTGCCAGCAGCCAAGATGGGGGGGGCGCTGGGGCTTTCTTT.